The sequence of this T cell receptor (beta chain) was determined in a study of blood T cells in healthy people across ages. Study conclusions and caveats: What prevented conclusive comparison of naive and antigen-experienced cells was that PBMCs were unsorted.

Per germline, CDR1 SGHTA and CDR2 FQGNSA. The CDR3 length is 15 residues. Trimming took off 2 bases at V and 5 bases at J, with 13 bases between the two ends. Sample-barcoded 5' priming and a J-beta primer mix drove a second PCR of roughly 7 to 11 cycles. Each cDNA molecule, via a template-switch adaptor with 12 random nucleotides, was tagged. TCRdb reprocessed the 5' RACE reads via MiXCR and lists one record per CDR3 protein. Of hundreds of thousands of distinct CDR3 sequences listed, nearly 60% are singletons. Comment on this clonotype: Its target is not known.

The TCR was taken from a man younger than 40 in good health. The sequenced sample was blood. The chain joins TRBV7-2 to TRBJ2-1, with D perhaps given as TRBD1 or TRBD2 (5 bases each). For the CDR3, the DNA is TGTGCCAGCAGCTTATCCGAATCGGGGCACAATGAGCAGTTCTTC. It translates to CASSLSESGHNEQFF.